The 5 T cell receptor beta chains given below trace back to one sample, sequenced in a study of beta chain features in type 1 diabetes. Study results and limitations: Within each of all four CD4+ subsets, Type 1 diabetes patients had TCRB CDR3s that were moderately but significantly shorter.

Isolated RNA was reverse transcribed in full, so expressed TCRB transcripts were sequenced. Measured with immunoSEQ multiplex PCR; TCRdb has only the in-frame clones, and not every one. The sample has around 250,000 clones, around 22% seen once. Their recognized antigens are unknown. Sequenced sample: naive CD4+ T cells from blood. The receptors come from a woman in her 30s with type 1 diabetes.

The J gene is TRBJ1-2, the V gene TRBV29-1; no reliable D call. CDR3 length equals 13 residues. The germline V gene encodes CDR1 SQVTM and CDR2 ANQGSEA. Deletions cut 3 bases from V and 2 bases from J, with 10 bases between. CDR3 amino acids: CSVESATNYGYTF. The CDR3 coding sequence is TGCAGCGTTGAGTCGGCGACAAACTATGGCTACACCTTC.

The chain couples TRBV5-1 to TRBJ2-3; 10 nucleotides line up with TRBD2. The CDR3 contains 16 residues. Germline loops: CDR1 SGHRS, CDR2 YFSETQ. J was trimmed by 3 bases and V by 4 bases; bases with no gene match: 8. The CDR3 bases are TGCGCCAGCAGCCCGCTTAGCGGGAGGTTGACAGATACGCAGTATTTT. Translating it yields CASSPLSGRLTDTQYF.

CDR3 sequence reads: CASSQQGSYGYTF. The CDR3 DNA is TGTGCCAGCAGCCAGCAGGGAAGTTATGGCTACACCTTC. The V and J genes are TRBV14 and TRBJ1-2, with D tentatively TRBD1 (5 bases). CDR3 length equals 13 residues. V dropped 3 bases and J dropped 5 bases, with 10 bases sitting between them. From germline, CDR1 is SGHDN and CDR2 FVKESK. The full variable domain, completed using reference TRBV14 and TRBJ1-2, is EAGVTQFPSHSVIEKGQTVTLRCDPISGHDNLYWYRRVMGKEIKFLLHFVKESKQDESGMPNNRFLAERTGGTYSTLKVQPAELEDSGVYFCASSQQGSYGYTFGSGTRLTVV.

This clone was found a few times. Distinct nucleotide sequences in the sample also encode this CDR3. The gene calls are TRBV4-1 and TRBJ2-7, with 9 bases that match TRBD1. CDR1 and CDR2 from the germline V gene are MGHRA and YSYEKL. The CDR3 consists of 14 residues. V trimming: 2 bases; J trimming: 3 bases; junction bases outside the gene matches: 2. This CDR3 is CASSQPGQGYEQYF. In DNA form, the CDR3 reads TGCGCCAGCAGCCAACCGGGACAGGGCTACGAGCAGTACTTC.

CDR3 amino acids: CASSVGQGASNEQFF. The CDR3, as DNA: TGTGCCAGCAGCGTTGGACAGGGGGCGAGCAATGAGCAGTTCTTC. The rearrangement joins TRBV9 to TRBJ2-1; 11 bases align to TRBD1. Trimming cost V 2 bases and J 6 bases; bases outside gene matches: 4. This CDR3 is 15 amino acids long. Germline loops: CDR1 SGDLS, CDR2 YYNGEE.